This TCR beta chain was sequenced during a study of T cells in Graves' hyperthyroidism and ophthalmopathy. Regarding this clonotype: Its antigen is unidentified.

The CDR3 runs to 16 residues. The germline V gene has CDR1 SGHTA and CDR2 FQGNSA. The germline V and J ends were trimmed by 1 base and 2 bases, with 15 bases remaining between them. Findings and limits, study-wide: In simple terms, a model built on 13 V-J features told ophthalmopathy apart from stable hyperthyroidism.

Ophthalmopathy patients had moderate-to-severe active disease, CAS ≥3, NOSPECS ≥4, and disease duration under 3 months. Clinical symptoms, serum thyroxine, TRAb, thyroid ultrasound and orbital computed tomography established diagnosis. TCR beta CDR3 regions were amplified from RNA. HTBI primers were the set used in a first-round RT-PCR of the TCR CDR3. TCRdb fed the multiplex PCR reads into MiXCR, producing one record per CDR3 protein. The sample records roughly 400,000 distinct CDR3 sequences, roughly 13% being singletons. This clonotype was obtained from a man aged 50 or older with Graves' ophthalmopathy. The sample comprised blood. This chain joins TRBV7-2 and TRBJ2-7; D remains unclear. Here the CDR3 reads CASSLVARAGAYEQYF. DNA for the CDR3: TGTGCCAGCAGCTTAGTTGCTCGGGCTGGGGCCTACGAGCAGTACTTC.